This is a list of T cell receptor beta chains from one sample in a study of cytomegalovirus exposure and HLA in healthy donors. Method: immunoSEQ multiplex PCR; TCRdb's copy keeps in-frame clones and lacks some. The table lists around 150,000 clones, just under 85% of them singletons. Sample: PBMCs. These receptors were obtained from a man younger than 40 in good health and CMV-seropositive. Both conserved end residues are part of each CDR3. Each record gives: J gene, V gene, clone size, D gene, CDR3 protein, CDR3 DNA. D genes are given only for firm matches. A row's size may be missing; if present it is once, few, many or a size class.

TRBJ1-3,TRBV5-1,.,TRBD1,CASREDRGVGNTIYF,TGCGCCAGCAGAGAGGACAGGGGCGTTGGAAACACCATATATTTT
TRBJ1-1,TRBV29-1,few,.,CSVSRTEAFF,TGCAGCGTTTCTCGCACTGAAGCTTTCTTT
TRBJ2-7,TRBV9,.,TRBD1,CASSTRTGSYEQYF,TGTGCCAGCAGCACCCGGACAGGGTCGTACGAGCAGTACTTC
TRBJ2-1,TRBV7-2,.,TRBD2,CASSAGLGDEQFF,TGTGCCAGCAGCGCCGGACTAGGTGATGAGCAGTTCTTC
TRBJ1-2,TRBV15,once,.,CATSRDGQGFYGYTF,TGTGCCACCAGCAGAGATGGGCAGGGCTTCTATGGCTACACCTTC
TRBJ1-2,TRBV10-3,.,TRBD1,CAISLTGFPYGYTF,TGTGCCATCAGTCTGACAGGGTTTCCATATGGCTACACCTTC
TRBJ2-7,TRBV11-1,.,.,CASSYYAAEQYF,TGTGCCAGCAGCTATTACGCCGCGGAGCAGTACTTC
TRBJ1-2,TRBV5-1,.,TRBD1,CASSLSPGQGGYTF,TGCGCCAGCAGCTTATCTCCGGGACAGGGGGGCTACACCTTC
TRBJ1-2,TRBV28,few,TRBD1,CASSARGAGYGYTF,TGTGCCAGCAGTGCCAGGGGGGCCGGCTATGGCTACACCTTC
TRBJ1-1,TRBV29-1,.,TRBD1,CSVEDRISTEAFF,TGCAGCGTTGAGGACAGGATATCCACTGAAGCTTTCTTT
TRBJ1-1,TRBV29-1,many,.,CSVGGDREAFF,TGCAGCGTTGGAGGCGACAGGGAAGCTTTCTTT
TRBJ1-2,TRBV7-3,few,TRBD1,CASSLTRTGNGYTF,TGTGCCAGCAGCTTAACCCGGACAGGGAATGGCTACACCTTC
TRBJ2-7,TRBV6-1,.,.,CASSAGTRLYEQYF,TGTGCCAGCAGTGCGGGGACACGGCTTTACGAGCAGTACTTC
TRBJ1-1,TRBV5-1,.,TRBD1,CASSPVRGPEAFF,TGCGCCAGCAGCCCCGTCAGGGGGCCTGAAGCTTTCTTT
TRBJ2-2,TRBV15,.,TRBD2,CATSRALAGVNTGELFF,TGTGCCACCAGCAGAGCTCTAGCGGGAGTTAACACCGGGGAGCTGTTTTTT
TRBJ1-2,TRBV11-2,.,TRBD1,CASSPETGTAYGYTF,TGTGCCAGCAGCCCGGAGACCGGGACAGCCTATGGCTACACCTTC
TRBJ2-5,TRBV7-2,.,TRBD2,CASSLVTGGGQETQYF,TGTGCCAGCAGCTTAGTCACAGGCGGGGGGCAAGAGACCCAGTACTTC
TRBJ2-7,TRBV4-2,.,.,CASSLEEGAGYEQYF,TGTGCCAGCAGCCTTGAGGAGGGAGCGGGCTACGAGCAGTACTTC
TRBJ1-5,TRBV5-4,once,.,CASSEGGVFSNQPQHF,TGTGCCAGCAGCGAGGGGGGGGTCTTTAGCAATCAGCCCCAGCATTTT
TRBJ1-5,TRBV7-9,.,.,CASSRGLPDRDISNQPQHF,TGTGCCAGCAGCCGGGGATTGCCTGACCGAGATATTAGCAATCAGCCCCAGCATTTT
TRBJ1-2,TRBV7-2,.,TRBD1,CASSPYRGHYGYTF,TGTGCCAGCAGCCCTTACAGGGGCCACTATGGCTACACCTTC
TRBJ2-7,TRBV18,.,TRBD1,CASSPGQQGAYEQYF,TGTGCCAGCTCACCAGGTCAACAGGGGGCCTACGAGCAGTACTTC
TRBJ2-3,TRBV5-1,.,TRBD2,CASRPSGRADTQYF,TGCGCCAGCAGGCCTAGCGGGCGGGCAGATACGCAGTATTTT
TRBJ2-7,TRBV7-2,.,.,CASSLPRLEQYF,TGTGCCAGCAGCTTACCCCGACTCGAGCAGTACTTC
TRBJ1-1,TRBV19,.,TRBD1,CASRGTGRPTEAFF,TGTGCCAGTAGGGGGACAGGGCGCCCAACTGAAGCTTTCTTT
TRBJ2-2,TRBV5-1,.,.,CASSLRGGGNTGELFF,TGCGCCAGCAGCCTCCGCGGGGGCGGGAACACCGGGGAGCTGTTTTTT
TRBJ2-1,TRBV9,.,.,CASSTVSGEQFF,TGTGCCAGCAGCACCGTCAGCGGTGAGCAGTTCTTC
TRBJ2-3,TRBV7-6,few,TRBD2,CASSIASGSTDTQYF,TGTGCCAGCAGCATTGCTAGCGGGAGCACAGATACGCAGTATTTT
TRBJ2-5,TRBV9,.,TRBD1,CASSVAGGEIETQYF,TGTGCCAGCAGCGTAGCAGGGGGCGAGATAGAGACCCAGTACTTC
TRBJ2-2,TRBV14,.,.,CASSRANLNTGELFF,TGTGCCAGCAGCCGCGCGAACCTGAACACCGGGGAGCTGTTTTTT
TRBJ2-5,TRBV10-1,.,TRBD2,CASSRLAGKETQYF,TGCGCCAGCAGTAGACTAGCGGGGAAAGAGACCCAGTACTTC
TRBJ2-7,TRBV5-6,.,TRBD2,CASRSTSGSFYEQYF,TGTGCCAGCAGGTCGACTAGCGGGAGCTTCTACGAGCAGTACTTC
TRBJ2-1,TRBV27,.,TRBD2,CASSPGLAGGHRDEQFF,TGTGCCAGCAGTCCCGGACTAGCGGGAGGGCATCGCGATGAGCAGTTCTTC
TRBJ2-7,TRBV18,.,.,CASSPRSDEQYF,TGTGCCAGCTCACCACGGTCGGACGAGCAGTACTTC
TRBJ1-2,TRBV7-2,.,TRBD1,CASAPGDRDPPGYTF,TGTGCCAGCGCGCCCGGGGACAGGGATCCCCCTGGCTACACCTTC
TRBJ2-7,TRBV6-1,.,.,CASSEAGTSAYEQYF,TGTGCCAGCAGTGAAGCCGGGACTTCCGCCTACGAGCAGTACTTC
TRBJ1-1,TRBV2,.,.,CASSYFGMTNTEAFF,TGTGCCAGCTCTTATTTCGGGATGACGAACACTGAAGCTTTCTTT
TRBJ2-7,TRBV28,.,.,CASSSPQDYEQYF,TGTGCCAGCAGTTCTCCTCAGGACTACGAGCAGTACTTC
TRBJ2-3,TRBV5-1,.,.,CASSAGGGGSTDTQYF,TGCGCCAGCAGCGCCGGGGGAGGGGGGAGCACAGATACGCAGTATTTT
TRBJ2-1,TRBV4-1,.,.,CASSQEGLSSYNEQFF,TGCGCCAGCAGCCAGGAGGGACTTAGCTCCTACAATGAGCAGTTCTTC
TRBJ1-1,TRBV4-2,.,TRBD1,CASSQGGQGGTEAFF,TGTGCCAGCAGCCAAGGAGGACAGGGTGGTACTGAAGCTTTCTTT
TRBJ1-5,TRBV5-6,.,TRBD1,CASSARRTGLRNSNQPQHF,TGTGCCAGCAGCGCCCGGAGGACAGGCTTACGAAATAGCAATCAGCCCCAGCATTTT
TRBJ2-3,TRBV30,.,TRBD2,CAWSGLAVDTQYF,TGTGCCTGGAGTGGACTAGCAGTAGATACGCAGTATTTT
TRBJ2-1,TRBV15,.,.,CATSKGQGTYNEQFF,TGTGCCACCAGCAAAGGCCAGGGAACCTACAATGAGCAGTTCTTC
TRBJ1-1,TRBV7-2,.,TRBD1,CASSLVQGVTEAFF,TGTGCCAGCAGCTTAGTTCAGGGGGTCACTGAAGCTTTCTTT
TRBJ1-2,TRBV5-6,.,.,CASSFGQPYGYTF,TGTGCCAGCAGCTTTGGACAGCCCTATGGCTACACCTTC
TRBJ2-1,TRBV18,.,.,CASSPNFMDEQFF,TGTGCCAGCTCACCAAACTTTATGGATGAGCAGTTCTTC
TRBJ2-7,TRBV6-6,.,TRBD1,CASSYNQGQGYYEQYF,TGTGCCAGCAGTTACAATCAGGGACAGGGGTACTACGAGCAGTACTTC
TRBJ2-7,TRBV29-1,.,.,CSVEIGAEQYF,TGCAGCGTTGAGATTGGAGCAGAGCAGTACTTC
TRBJ2-2,TRBV11-2,.,.,CASRGANTGELFF,TGTGCCAGCAGGGGGGCTAACACCGGGGAGCTGTTTTTT
TRBJ2-7,TRBV29-1,.,TRBD2,CSARLAGAYEQYF,TGCAGCGCCCGACTAGCGGGGGCCTACGAGCAGTACTTC
TRBJ2-3,TRBV4-1,.,TRBD2,CASSQGLAGGPDTQYF,TGCGCCAGCAGCCAAGGGCTAGCGGGAGGCCCAGATACGCAGTATTTT
TRBJ2-3,TRBV30,.,.,CAWSRTSPNTDTQYF,TGTGCCTGGAGTCGGACTTCCCCTAACACAGATACGCAGTATTTT
TRBJ2-3,TRBV6-6,.,TRBD2,CASSAHSGRYKDTQYF,TGTGCCAGCAGTGCCCACTCCGGGAGGTATAAAGATACGCAGTATTTT
TRBJ1-6,TRBV18,.,TRBD1,CASSPTTITTGYNSPLHF,TGTGCCAGCTCCCCCACCACAATAACGACAGGGTATAATTCACCCCTCCACTTT
TRBJ2-3,TRBV19,.,.,CASSIGGTAGPDTQYF,TGTGCCAGTAGTATTGGCGGGACTGCAGGCCCAGATACGCAGTATTTT
TRBJ1-1,TRBV7-2,few,.,CASSRLRDTEAFF,TGTGCCAGCAGCCGACTCAGAGACACTGAAGCTTTCTTT
TRBJ2-1,TRBV27,.,.,CASKRSSYNEQFF,TGTGCCAGCAAGAGGAGCTCCTACAATGAGCAGTTCTTC
TRBJ2-7,TRBV7-2,.,.,CASSSNRAAYEQYF,TGTGCCAGCAGCTCAAACAGGGCGGCCTACGAGCAGTACTTC